A single sample is the source of the 26 T cell receptor beta chains below, sequenced in a study of cytomegalovirus exposure and HLA in healthy donors. The PCR ran on 60 Vbeta and 13 Jbeta primers. Clones were sequenced by immunoSEQ multiplex PCR, and TCRdb holds only the in-frame ones, with some missing. Of 150,000 to 200,000 clones listed, about 78% are singletons. Sequenced sample: PBMCs. The receptors stem from a woman aged 50 to 65 in good health and CMV-seropositive.

This rearrangement joins TRBV4-1 to TRBJ1-2, with TRBD1 matching over 9 bases. The CDR3 extends over 17 amino acids. The ends lost 4 bases at V and 5 bases at J; junction bases unmatched: 14. Germline V gene data show CDR1 as MGHRA and CDR2 as YSYEKL. The CDR3 loop reads CASSRTGQGRFLYGYTF. As DNA, the CDR3 is TGCGCCAGCAGCCGGACTGGACAGGGGCGTTTCTTGTATGGCTACACCTTC.

V is TRBV7-8 and J is TRBJ2-1; the match to TRBD2 covers 9 bases. From germline, CDR1 is SGHVS and CDR2 FQNEAQ. This CDR3 region has 14 residues. V lost 1 base and J lost 10; bases outside the gene matches: 5. CDR3: CASSLGASGVEQFF. The CDR3 DNA is TGTGCCAGCAGCTTAGGAGCTAGCGGGGTCGAGCAGTTCTTC.

The V gene is TRBV11-1, the J gene TRBJ1-1; TRBD1 matches at 8 bases. With V trimmed by 7 bases and J by 1 base, 8 bases remained unmatched. This CDR3 contains 15 residues. Per the germline V gene, CDR1 is SGHAT and CDR2 is FQDESV (reference sequence). The CDR3: CASKRTDRENTEAFF. The CDR3 DNA follows: TGTGCCAGCAAGAGGACGGACAGGGAGAACACTGAAGCTTTCTTT.

This clone was counted only a few times. The V gene is TRBV10-1, the J gene TRBJ2-5; D is possibly TRBD1 (6 bases). V was cut by 4 bases and J by 3 bases, with 12 bases left in between. Germline V lookup: CDR1 WNHNN, CDR2 SYGVQD (reference sequence). The CDR3 runs to 14 residues. CDR3 coding DNA: TGCGCCAGCAGTGTAGTGGCAGGGGAAGAGACCCAGTACTTC. This sequence encodes CASSVVAGEETQYF.

J is TRBJ1-4 and V is TRBV7-2; unclear D gene. Germline CDR1 SGHTA, CDR2 FQGNSA. The CDR3 has 12 residues. V was pared by 4 bases and J by 3 bases, with 3 bases between. The CDR3 protein is CASSSPNEKLFF. The CDR3 bases are TGTGCCAGCAGCTCTCCTAATGAAAAACTGTTTTTT.

This chain uses TRBV18 with TRBJ1-3; no clear D gene. There are 15 residues in the CDR3. Between the trimmed V and J ends, which lost 3 bases and 0 bases, there was a span of 9 bases. Germline CDR1 KGHSH, CDR2 LQKENI. CDR3 DNA: TGTGCCAGCTCACCCGTCGGTGACTCTGGAAACACCATATATTTT. This sequence encodes CASSPVGDSGNTIYF.

The chain couples TRBV7-9 to TRBJ2-1, with 15 nucleotides matching TRBD2. Germline CDR1 SEHNR, CDR2 FQNEAQ (reference sequence). Trimming cost V 5 bases and J 0 bases; bases outside gene matches: 8. This CDR3 spans 19 amino acids. CDR3 DNA: TGTGCCAGCAGCCCCGGACTAGCGGGGGGGAAGCCCTCCTACAATGAGCAGTTCTTC. This codes for CASSPGLAGGKPSYNEQFF.

This chain connects TRBV9 to TRBJ1-4; no definite D call. With 0 bases removed from V and 5 bases from J, the gap between germline ends came to 8 bases. Per germline, CDR1 SGDLS and CDR2 YYNGEE. The CDR3 length is 14 residues. The CDR3 here is CASSVAGGNEKLFF. The CDR3 region has the DNA TGTGCCAGCAGCGTAGCCGGCGGAAATGAAAAACTGTTTTTT.

This chain uses TRBV15 with TRBJ1-5; D is uncertain. The CDR3 is made up of 13 amino acids. V lost 2 bases to trimming and J lost 4 bases, with 6 bases between them. Germline loops: CDR1 LNHNV, CDR2 YYDKDF (reference sequence). CDR3 amino acids: CATSRPGNQPQHF. For the CDR3, the DNA is TGTGCCACCAGCAGACCGGGGAATCAGCCCCAGCATTTT.

This clone has just a few counts. The CDR3 sequence: CASSGRRGLQPQHF. The CDR3 DNA sequence: TGTGCCAGTAGTGGGAGGAGGGGGCTTCAGCCCCAGCATTTT. This sequence joins TRBV19 and TRBJ1-5, with 7 positions matching TRBD1. Germline trimming cut 5 bases from V and 6 bases from J; bases unmatched to any gene: 7. Germline V lookup: CDR1 LNHDA, CDR2 SQIVND (reference sequence). The CDR3 has 14 amino acids.

V usage is TRBV4-1 and J usage is TRBJ1-5, with 10 bases matching TRBD1. The CDR3 spans 13 residues. Germline CDR1 reads MGHRA; CDR2 reads YSYEKL. The V segment lost 3 bases and the J segment 10 bases; nucleotides outside the gene matches: 3. CDR3 residues: CASSQGTGVPQHF. Written as DNA, the CDR3 is TGCGCCAGCAGCCAGGGGACAGGGGTTCCCCAGCATTTT.

In its sample, this clone was seen a few times. The chain uses TRBV11-3 and TRBJ2-7; 9 positions agree with TRBD1. Germline trimming cut 6 bases from V and 7 bases from J; bases unmatched to any gene: 16. The CDR3 runs to 16 residues. Germline loops: CDR1 SGHNT, CDR2 YENEEA. The DNA for the CDR3 is TGTGCCAGCAGTTCAGACGGCGGGACAGGGATCGGGGAGCAGTACTTC. Translation gives CASSSDGGTGIGEQYF.

The V call is TRBV28, the J call TRBJ1-2, with no clear D. The CDR3 runs 14 residues. Trimming removed 7 bases from V and 4 bases from J, with 16 bases in between. The germline CDR1 and CDR2 sequences are MDHEN and SYDVKM. CDR3 nucleotide sequence: TGTGCCAGCACCCCCCCGGGGTCAGGCTATGGCTACACCTTC. Protein: CASTPPGSGYGYTF.

The chain joins TRBV5-4 to TRBJ1-6, with D possibly matching TRBD1 (5 bases). Germline CDR1 and CDR2: SGHNT and YYREEE (reference sequence). V lost 4 bases and J 9 bases, leaving 17 bases between the germline ends. The CDR3 is 15 residues long. The CDR3 sequence: CASSLAPRAGSPLHF. The CDR3 DNA is TGTGCCAGCAGCCTGGCCCCCAGGGCTGGTTCACCCCTCCACTTT.

This chain links TRBV10-1 with TRBJ2-7, with 9 bases identical to TRBD1. V shed 7 bases, J shed 2 bases, and the junction held 6 bases outside the gene matches. Germline loops: CDR1 WNHNN, CDR2 SYGVQD (reference sequence). This CDR3 has 14 residues. The CDR3 region is CASKEDRGPYEQYF. The CDR3, as DNA: TGCGCCAGCAAGGAGGACAGGGGCCCCTACGAGCAGTACTTC.

CDR3 sequence reads: CASSPQRISYEQYF. The CDR3 region has the DNA TGTGCCAGCTCTCCCCAGAGGATTTCCTACGAGCAGTACTTC. The gene calls are TRBV18 and TRBJ2-7, with D uncertain. The germline V gene encodes CDR1 KGHSH and CDR2 LQKENI. Trimming stripped 6 bases from V and 1 base from J, with 13 bases between. This CDR3 has 14 amino acids.

The chain is built from TRBV6-1 and TRBJ1-6; D perhaps matches TRBD1 (5 bases). This CDR3 contains 15 residues. V shed 6 bases and J shed 5 bases, with 14 bases lying between them. The germline gives CDR1 MNHNS, CDR2 SASEGT. CDR3 coding DNA: TGTGCCAGCAGGGAAAGCAGGGCTAATAATTCACCCCTCCACTTT. This codes for CASRESRANNSPLHF.

The rearrangement links TRBV9 to TRBJ2-7, with 10 bases identical to TRBD2. The CDR3 is 16 amino acids. Germline V gives CDR1 SGDLS, CDR2 YYNGEE. Losses at the gene ends were 0 bases for V and 2 bases for J; bases not matched to a gene: 5. The CDR3 region has the DNA TGTGCCAGCAGCGTAGGTCCAGGGACTAGCGCCTACGAGCAGTACTTC. Encoded protein: CASSVGPGTSAYEQYF.

This clone has just a few counts. J is TRBJ1-2 and V is TRBV2; D gene uncertain. This CDR3 comprises 11 residues. Germline-derived CDR1 and CDR2 are SNHLY and FYNNEI. V lost 11 bases to trimming and J lost 0 bases, with 7 bases between them. The CDR3 protein is CAYTANYGYTF. The CDR3 coding sequence is TGTGCCTACACCGCTAACTATGGCTACACCTTC.

This chain links TRBV4-1 with TRBJ1-2; 8 bases line up with TRBD1. Germline CDR1 reads MGHRA; CDR2 reads YSYEKL. This CDR3 contains 15 residues. V gave up 4 bases and J gave up 7 bases; unmatched junction bases: 11. The CDR3 loop is CASSRSGGTGFGYTF. The CDR3 DNA sequence: TGCGCCAGCAGCCGGTCAGGGGGCACCGGCTTTGGCTACACCTTC.

V gene TRBV19 combines with J gene TRBJ1-2, with a tentative D call TRBD1 (6 bases). This CDR3 contains 16 residues. Germline V CDR1 and CDR2: LNHDA, SQIVND (reference sequence). Trimming removed 6 bases from V and 5 bases from J, with 22 bases in between. The CDR3 sequence: CASSLHGTPQLYGYTF. The CDR3 coding sequence is TGTGCCAGTAGCCTTCATGGGACACCGCAGCTTTATGGCTACACCTTC.

The chain joins TRBV7-9 to TRBJ2-5, with D unresolved. Looked up from germline, CDR1 is SEHNR and CDR2 is FQNEAQ (reference sequence). There are 18 residues in the CDR3. Trimming pared 5 bases from V and 0 bases from J, leaving 22 bases between. In nucleotides, the CDR3 is TGTGCCAGCAGCCACCCTCCTGCCCGACAACCCCACCAAGAGACCCAGTACTTC. Translated, it gives CASSHPPARQPHQETQYF.

The chain carries TRBV7-9 and TRBJ1-3; a possible D gene is TRBD1 (6 bases). The length of the CDR3 is 13 residues. Germline-derived CDR1 and CDR2 are SEHNR and FQNEAQ (reference sequence). V was pared by 8 bases and J by 2 bases, with 10 bases between. The CDR3 DNA follows: TGTGCCAGCGGGGGACAAACTGGAAACACCATATATTTT. Translated, it gives CASGGQTGNTIYF.

The chain employs TRBV5-8 and TRBJ2-5; weak D call: TRBD1 (6 bases). Per germline, CDR1 SGHTS and CDR2 YDEGEE. Trimming took 0 bases from V and 9 from J, leaving 18 bases between them. This CDR3 is 15 amino acids long. This CDR3 is CASSLARGPGTAQYF. The CDR3 nucleotides read TGTGCCAGCAGCTTGGCCAGGGGACCCGGCACGGCCCAGTACTTC.

The chain couples TRBV13 to TRBJ2-1, with 10 bases matching TRBD1. Germline trimming cut 6 bases from V and 10 bases from J; bases unmatched to any gene: 9. The CDR3 is 14 amino acids. Germline V gives CDR1 PRHDT, CDR2 FYEKMQ (reference sequence). The CDR3 region is CASSCHDRGLEQFF. CDR3 in DNA: TGTGCCAGCAGTTGCCACGACAGGGGGCTGGAGCAGTTCTTC.

J is TRBJ1-3 and V is TRBV27; 7 bases line up with TRBD1. The trim removed 5 bases at V and 5 bases at J, leaving 6 bases unmatched. Per the germline V gene, CDR1 is MNHEY and CDR2 is SMNVEV (reference sequence). The CDR3 is made up of 14 amino acids. The DNA for the CDR3 is TGTGCCAGCAGTCCTAGGGACAGCCGAAACACCATATATTTT. Translation: CASSPRDSRNTIYF.